One T cell receptor (beta chain) is described in this entry. Both subsets, CD45RA+ naive and CD45RA-negative memory, were split from the CD4+ cells. This CDR3 comprises 14 residues. Trimming cost V 1 base and J 4 bases, with 10 bases left between them. The germline V gene encodes CDR1 SEHNR and CDR2 FQNEAQ (reference sequence). The data originate from a study of shared clonotypes between healthy human individuals. Libraries were prepared by immunoSEQ multiplex PCR; TCRdb keeps only in-frame clonotypes and omits some of them. Of about a million clones listed, around three quarters are singletons. The sequenced sample was memory CD4+ T cells sorted from blood. Documented subset: CD45RA-negative fraction. The clonotype comes from a man in his late teens or twenties in good health. This chain uses TRBV7-9 with TRBJ1-2; possible D gene TRBD1, 6 bases. CDR3: CASSLEPGAYGYTF. DNA of the CDR3: TGTGCCAGCAGCTTAGAACCAGGGGCCTATGGCTACACCTTC.